Following are 22 T cell receptor beta chains from one sample sequenced in a study of identical twins. MiXCR, run by TCRdb on the 5' RACE reads, gives a single entry per CDR3 protein. The sample holds about 240,000 distinct CDR3 sequences, roughly 13% seen once. This sample was also put to use in a study of yellow fever vaccine responses in identical twins.

The sequenced material came from memory (CD45RO+) T cells sorted from blood. The receptors here all came from a woman aged 18 to 35 in good health.

This clonotype was seen ten or more times. The chain uses TRBV28 and TRBJ2-5, with a tentative D call TRBD1 (6 bases). Trimming removed 8 bases from V and 7 bases from J, with 14 bases in between. Germline V gene data show CDR1 as MDHEN and CDR2 as SYDVKM. This CDR3 contains 12 residues. This CDR3 reads CASCYRAATQYF. DNA of the CDR3: TGTGCCAGCTGTTACAGGGCGGCGACCCAGTACTTC.

This clonotype was observed a few times. This chain links TRBV28 with TRBJ2-7, with a tentative D call TRBD1 (5 bases). There are 15 residues in the CDR3. Trimming took 5 bases from V and 4 from J, leaving 18 bases between them. CDR1 MDHEN and CDR2 SYDVKM come from the germline V gene. The CDR3: CASSELGQLTYEQYF. CDR3 bases: TGTGCCAGCAGTGAGTTGGGGCAGCTTACGTACGAGCAGTACTTC.

This clonotype was observed at least ten times. The rearrangement uses TRBV12-3 or TRBV12-4 and TRBJ1-4, with D possibly matching TRBD1 (5 bases). CDR3 length: 14 amino acids. V lost 3 bases to trimming and J lost 8 bases, with 13 bases between them. Here the CDR3 reads CASSLDGAREKLFF. For the CDR3, the DNA is TGTGCCAGCAGTTTGGACGGGGCGAGGGAAAAACTGTTTTTT.

This clonotype was seen more than once but under ten times. The genes are TRBV24-1 and TRBJ2-1, with D maybe TRBD2 (5 bases). Germline V gene sequence: CDR1 KGHDR, CDR2 SFDVKD. The CDR3 is 12 residues long. The V gene lost 2 bases and the J gene lost 16 bases, with 14 bases spanning the gap. The CDR3 DNA is TGTGCCACCAGTGATTATGTACTAGGTCAATTCTTC. Amino acids: CATSDYVLGQFF.

The chain is built from TRBV6-1 and TRBJ2-3; 10 nucleotides line up with TRBD2. V dropped 10 bases and J dropped 3; count of bases not matched to a gene: 10. The CDR3 spans 15 residues. CDR1 is MNHNS, CDR2 SASEGT, per germline. The CDR3 DNA is TGTGCCACCCAAATAGCGGGGGGTGGGACAGATACGCAGTATTTT. This encodes CATQIAGGGTDTQYF.

This clonotype was counted only a few times. The CDR3 sequence is CASSPRWTGELFF. CDR3 DNA: TGTGCCAGCAGCCCCCGATGGACCGGGGAGCTGTTTTTT. The rearrangement links TRBV5-6 to TRBJ2-2; D gene ambiguous. Germline V gene data show CDR1 as SGHDT and CDR2 as YYEEEE. Trimming took off 4 bases at V and 5 bases at J, with 9 bases between the two ends. There are 13 residues in the CDR3.

This chain links TRBV5-1 with TRBJ2-2; 7 bases fit TRBD2. This CDR3 has 16 amino acids. The V and J ends lost 1 base and 2 bases, in that order; junction bases with no gene match: 5. Germline V gene lookup returns CDR1 SGHRS and CDR2 YFSETQ. CDR3 amino acids: CASSLSTSANTGELFF. CDR3 coding DNA: TGCGCCAGCAGCTTGAGCACTAGCGCTAACACCGGGGAGCTGTTTTTT.

This clonotype has a count of ten or more. The gene calls are TRBV11-2 and TRBJ2-3; D tentatively reads TRBD1 or TRBD2 (6 bases each). The V gene's germline CDR1 is SGHAT and CDR2 FQNNGV. The CDR3 has 13 residues. V lost 2 bases and J lost 5, with 8 bases in between. The CDR3 DNA sequence: TGTGCCAGCAGCTTAAAGGGGGGAGATACGCAGTATTTT. This gives the protein CASSLKGGDTQYF.

This clonotype was observed many times. This chain connects TRBV25-1 to TRBJ2-3, with D tentatively TRBD2 (5 bases). The ends were cut back, 1 base at V and 2 bases at J, with 10 bases in the middle. This CDR3 has 15 amino acids. CDR1 MGHDK and CDR2 SYGVNS come from the germline V gene. CDR3 coding DNA: TGTGCCAGCAGTGAATCGGCGGGCCACACAGATACGCAGTATTTT. Protein sequence: CASSESAGHTDTQYF.

This clonotype came up many times. The gene calls are TRBV20-1 and TRBJ2-5; D not certain. The V and J ends lost 3 bases and 1 base respectively, with 6 bases between them. The CDR3 length is 12 residues. Germline-derived CDR1 and CDR2 are DFQATT and SNEGSKA (reference sequence). The CDR3 region has the DNA TGCAGTGCTAGTTCGGCCCAAGAGACCCAGTACTTC. Translated: CSASSAQETQYF.

V is TRBV3-1 and J is TRBJ1-5; no firm D call. Per germline, CDR1 LGHDT and CDR2 YNNKEL (reference sequence). The CDR3 has 15 residues. Trimming shortened V by 0 bases and J by 3 bases, and 9 bases separated the two germline ends. The DNA for the CDR3 is TGTGCCAGCAGCCAAGATTTGACAAACAATCAGCCCCAGCATTTT. It yields the protein CASSQDLTNNQPQHF.

V gene TRBV18 combines with J gene TRBJ2-7; 8 nucleotides match TRBD1. CDR3 size: 15 residues. Per germline, CDR1 KGHSH and CDR2 LQKENI. V shed 5 bases, J shed 4 bases, and the junction held 10 bases outside the gene matches. CDR3 loop: CASSIGQGDVYEQYF. CDR3 DNA: TGTGCCAGCTCAATAGGACAGGGTGATGTATACGAGCAGTACTTC. Full variable domain (missing parts from reference TRBV18 and TRBJ2-7): NAGVMQNPRHLVRRRGQEARLRCSPMKGHSHVYWYRQLPEEGLKFMVYLQKENIIDESGMPKERFSAEFPKEGPSILRIQQVVRGDSAAYFCASSIGQGDVYEQYFGPGTRLTVT.

This clonotype has ten or more counts. The V gene is TRBV29-1, the J gene TRBJ2-1; D perhaps matches TRBD1 (5 bases). This CDR3 region has 13 residues. Trimming shortened V by 7 bases and J by 0 bases, and 10 bases separated the two germline ends. Germline V gives CDR1 SQVTM, CDR2 ANQGSEA. The CDR3 loop reads CSARTSSYNEQFF. In DNA form, the CDR3 reads TGCAGCGCCCGGACAAGCTCCTACAATGAGCAGTTCTTC.

This sequence joins TRBV15 and TRBJ1-4, with 7 bases aligning to TRBD1. The CDR3 is 15 amino acids. J gave up 6 bases and V 4 bases, and 8 bases lay outside the gene matches. Germline CDR1 LNHNV, CDR2 YYDKDF (reference sequence). This CDR3 is CATSKPQGYYEKLFF. The CDR3 DNA sequence: TGTGCCACCAGCAAACCACAGGGGTACTATGAAAAACTGTTTTTT.

In this sample, this clonotype turned up a few times. The chain joins TRBV6-5 to TRBJ2-1; possibly TRBD1 for D (6 bases). CDR1 is MNHEY, CDR2 SVGAGI, per germline. The CDR3 runs 11 residues. Trimming shortened V by 7 bases and J by 6 bases, and 7 bases separated the two germline ends. CDR3 protein: CASTQGNEQFF. The DNA for the CDR3 is TGTGCCAGCACACAGGGCAATGAGCAGTTCTTC.

The J gene is TRBJ2-5, the V gene TRBV15; TRBD1 aligns across 10 bases. This CDR3 has 15 residues. Trimming cost V 2 bases and J 1 base; bases outside gene matches: 1. Per the germline V gene, CDR1 is LNHNV and CDR2 is YYDKDF (reference sequence). CDR3 nucleotides: TGTGCCACCAGCAGAAGGACAGGGGGCCAAGAGACCCAGTACTTC. Its protein is CATSRRTGGQETQYF.

The chain combines TRBV24-1 with TRBJ2-1; D is undetermined. Germline V CDR1 and CDR2: KGHDR, SFDVKD. The CDR3 is 13 residues long. Between the trimmed V and J ends, which lost 4 bases and 4 bases, there was a span of 7 bases. The CDR3 sequence: CATSEGYYNEQFF. The CDR3 DNA reads as TGTGCCACCAGTGAAGGATATTACAATGAGCAGTTCTTC.

V gene TRBV21-1 combines with J gene TRBJ1-1. TRBV21-1 is assigned pseudogene status. The CDR3 runs 15 residues. The CDR3, as DNA: TGTGCCAGCAGCAAAGACTTAGGGTGGAACACTGAAGCTTTCTTT. The encoded protein is CASSKDLGWNTEAFF.

The chain recombines TRBV25-1 with TRBJ2-7, with D perhaps TRBD1 (6 bases). The CDR3 is 14 residues long. In germline, CDR1 is MGHDK, CDR2 SYGVNS. V shed 1 base and J shed 3 bases, with 10 bases lying between them. CDR3 DNA: TGTGCCAGCAGTGAATCAGGGGTGAACTACGAGCAGTACTTC. It yields the protein CASSESGVNYEQYF.

This clonotype was recorded a few times. The chain combines TRBV20-1 with TRBJ2-7; D remains ambiguous. Looked up from germline, CDR1 is DFQATT and CDR2 is SNEGSKA (reference sequence). The V end was cut by 1 base, the J end by 2 bases, with 9 bases between. The CDR3 totals 13 residues. CDR3 coding DNA: TGCAGTGCTAGAGTCGTCGCCACCTACGAGCAGTACTTC. Its translation: CSARVVATYEQYF.

This sequence joins TRBV9 and TRBJ2-5, with 11 bases fitting TRBD1. V lost 4 bases, J lost 5 bases, and 7 bases stayed unmatched. From germline, CDR1 is SGDLS and CDR2 YYNGEE. This CDR3 spans 15 amino acids. CDR3 in amino acids: CASSPDRGLSETQYF. CDR3 DNA: TGTGCCAGCAGCCCGGACAGGGGGCTTTCGGAGACCCAGTACTTC. Full variable domain (remainder filled in from reference TRBV9 and TRBJ2-5): DSGVTQTPKHLITATGQRVTLRCSPRSGDLSVYWYQQSLDQGLQFLIQYYNGEERAKGNILERFSAQQFPDLHSELNLSSLELGDSALYFCASSPDRGLSETQYFGPGTRLLVL.

For this clonotype: The conserved final phenylalanine or tryptophan is absent from the CDR3, which likely points to a read error. The chain recombines TRBV6-1 with TRBJ2-7; D is perhaps TRBD1 or TRBD2 (6 bases each). The germline gives CDR1 MNHNS, CDR2 SASEGT. The CDR3 has 15 residues. The ends were cut back, 8 bases at V and 0 bases at J, with 17 bases in the middle. The CDR3 protein is CASHMGGTNSYEQYS. The CDR3, as DNA: TGTGCCAGCCATATGGGCGGGACAAACTCCTACGAGCAGTACTCC.